The 10 T cell receptor beta chains reported below all come from one sample, sequenced in a study of blood T cell dynamics during melanoma immunotherapy. Specified time point: pre-treatment baseline. Sequenced by immunoSEQ multiplex PCR; TCRdb stores in-frame clones only, minus some. The sample shows some 25,000 clones, 70% to 90% of them seen only once. Specimen: blood, collected from a patient treated with checkpoint blockade. Receptors were obtained from a human donor with melanoma.

The chain employs TRBV6-4 and TRBJ2-7; D may match TRBD1 or TRBD2 (6 bases each). V was shortened by 6 bases and J by 2 bases, with 11 bases between the two germline ends. The CDR3 runs to 13 residues. The germline V gene has CDR1 MRHNA and CDR2 SNTAGT. CDR3 sequence (DNA): TGTGCCAGCAGGTTTGGGGGGCCCTACGAGCAGTACTTC. Protein product: CASRFGGPYEQYF.

In regard to this clone: Germline and junction disagree at one end, which may indicate a read error. This rearrangement joins TRBV28 to TRBJ2-1; D call uncertain. Germline CDR1 is MDHEN and CDR2 is SYDVKM. This CDR3 is built from 10 residues. The CDR3 DNA follows: TGTGCCAGCAGTTTGGGTAGCACGGTCTTC. Translating gives CASSLGSTVF. Variable domain in full (rest from reference TRBV28 and TRBJ2-1): DVKVTQSSRYLVKRTGEKVFLECVQDMDHENMFWYRQDPGLGLRLIYFSYDVKMKEKGDIPEGYSVSREKKERFSLILESASTNQTSMYLCASSLGSTVFGPGTRLTVL.

The chain has TRBV2 and TRBJ2-7; maybe TRBD2 (6 bases). CDR3 size: 15 residues. V lost 6 bases to trimming and J lost 1 base, with 16 bases between them. Germline V gene sequence: CDR1 SNHLY, CDR2 FYNNEI. The CDR3 bases are TGTGCCAGCAGCCTCGGAGGGGCAGGATCCTACGAGCAGTACTTC. Encoded protein: CASSLGGAGSYEQYF.

This rearrangement joins TRBV10-3 to TRBJ2-2; 14 bases map to TRBD2. There are 15 residues in the CDR3. J was trimmed by 5 bases and V by 7 bases; bases with no gene match: 3. The germline V gene has CDR1 ENHRY and CDR2 SYGVKD. CDR3 loop: CAINGLAGGTGELFF. Written as DNA, the CDR3 is TGTGCCATCAACGGACTAGCGGGAGGTACCGGGGAGCTGTTTTTT.

This chain links TRBV6-5 with TRBJ1-1, with TRBD1 as a possible D gene (6 bases). Germline V gene data show CDR1 as MNHEY and CDR2 as SVGAGI. Trimming removed 8 bases from V and 9 bases from J, with 19 bases in between. This CDR3 comprises 13 residues. The CDR3 reads CASGHPGERQAFF. CDR3 DNA: TGTGCCAGCGGCCACCCAGGGGAACGTCAAGCTTTCTTT.

Only one count was recorded for this clone. The rearrangement links TRBV2 to TRBJ2-7, with D possibly TRBD2 on 7 matching bases. This CDR3 spans 14 amino acids. Trimming left V 8 bases short and J 5 bases short, with 19 bases between. In germline, CDR1 is SNHLY, CDR2 FYNNEI. CDR3 amino acids: CASQPGGAHDEQYF. The CDR3 DNA reads TGTGCCAGCCAGCCTGGGGGGGCTCACGACGAGCAGTACTTC. Full variable domain (remainder filled in from reference TRBV2 and TRBJ2-7): EPEVTQTPSHQVTQMGQEVILRCVPISNHLYFYWYRQILGQKVEFLVSFYNNEISEKSEIFDDQFSVERPDGSNFTLKIRSTKLEDSAMYFCASQPGGAHDEQYFGPGTRLTVT.

V is TRBV4-1 and J is TRBJ2-7; D is possibly TRBD2 (6 bases). V lost 7 bases to trimming and J lost 6 bases, with 19 bases between them. The V gene's germline CDR1 is MGHRA and CDR2 YSYEKL. CDR3 length: 14 amino acids. The CDR3 nucleotides read TGCGCCAGCAAAAGGGAGGCTTTTGGGGGCGAGCAGTACTTC. As protein: CASKREAFGGEQYF.

The chain employs TRBV7-3 and TRBJ1-2; D is perhaps TRBD1 (5 bases). CDR1 and CDR2 from the germline V gene are SGHTA and FQGTGA. The CDR3 consists of 14 residues. Trimming cost V 5 bases and J 2 bases, with 12 bases left between them. The CDR3 sequence: CASSPAGGNYGYTF. The CDR3, as DNA: TGTGCCAGCAGCCCGGCCGGGGGGAACTATGGCTACACCTTC.

This chain joins TRBV5-1 and TRBJ2-2; the match to TRBD2 covers 7 bases. Germline V gene sequence: CDR1 SGHRS, CDR2 YFSETQ. The CDR3 has 15 residues. After removal of 3 bases from V and 4 bases from J, the junction contained 6 bases not matched to a gene. The CDR3 bases are TGCGCCAGCAGCTCCGGGACTATAGGCACCGGGGAGCTGTTTTTT. Protein: CASSSGTIGTGELFF.

This clone came up once. This chain uses TRBV7-9 with TRBJ2-1, with TRBD2 identical over 7 bases. This CDR3 is 15 amino acids long. CDR1 and CDR2 (germline): SEHNR, FQNEAQ (reference sequence). The V and J ends lost 3 bases and 1 base, in that order; junction bases with no gene match: 3. The CDR3 nucleotides are TGTGCCAGCAGCTTTAGCGGGTTATCCTACAATGAGCAGTTCTTC. Translated: CASSFSGLSYNEQFF.